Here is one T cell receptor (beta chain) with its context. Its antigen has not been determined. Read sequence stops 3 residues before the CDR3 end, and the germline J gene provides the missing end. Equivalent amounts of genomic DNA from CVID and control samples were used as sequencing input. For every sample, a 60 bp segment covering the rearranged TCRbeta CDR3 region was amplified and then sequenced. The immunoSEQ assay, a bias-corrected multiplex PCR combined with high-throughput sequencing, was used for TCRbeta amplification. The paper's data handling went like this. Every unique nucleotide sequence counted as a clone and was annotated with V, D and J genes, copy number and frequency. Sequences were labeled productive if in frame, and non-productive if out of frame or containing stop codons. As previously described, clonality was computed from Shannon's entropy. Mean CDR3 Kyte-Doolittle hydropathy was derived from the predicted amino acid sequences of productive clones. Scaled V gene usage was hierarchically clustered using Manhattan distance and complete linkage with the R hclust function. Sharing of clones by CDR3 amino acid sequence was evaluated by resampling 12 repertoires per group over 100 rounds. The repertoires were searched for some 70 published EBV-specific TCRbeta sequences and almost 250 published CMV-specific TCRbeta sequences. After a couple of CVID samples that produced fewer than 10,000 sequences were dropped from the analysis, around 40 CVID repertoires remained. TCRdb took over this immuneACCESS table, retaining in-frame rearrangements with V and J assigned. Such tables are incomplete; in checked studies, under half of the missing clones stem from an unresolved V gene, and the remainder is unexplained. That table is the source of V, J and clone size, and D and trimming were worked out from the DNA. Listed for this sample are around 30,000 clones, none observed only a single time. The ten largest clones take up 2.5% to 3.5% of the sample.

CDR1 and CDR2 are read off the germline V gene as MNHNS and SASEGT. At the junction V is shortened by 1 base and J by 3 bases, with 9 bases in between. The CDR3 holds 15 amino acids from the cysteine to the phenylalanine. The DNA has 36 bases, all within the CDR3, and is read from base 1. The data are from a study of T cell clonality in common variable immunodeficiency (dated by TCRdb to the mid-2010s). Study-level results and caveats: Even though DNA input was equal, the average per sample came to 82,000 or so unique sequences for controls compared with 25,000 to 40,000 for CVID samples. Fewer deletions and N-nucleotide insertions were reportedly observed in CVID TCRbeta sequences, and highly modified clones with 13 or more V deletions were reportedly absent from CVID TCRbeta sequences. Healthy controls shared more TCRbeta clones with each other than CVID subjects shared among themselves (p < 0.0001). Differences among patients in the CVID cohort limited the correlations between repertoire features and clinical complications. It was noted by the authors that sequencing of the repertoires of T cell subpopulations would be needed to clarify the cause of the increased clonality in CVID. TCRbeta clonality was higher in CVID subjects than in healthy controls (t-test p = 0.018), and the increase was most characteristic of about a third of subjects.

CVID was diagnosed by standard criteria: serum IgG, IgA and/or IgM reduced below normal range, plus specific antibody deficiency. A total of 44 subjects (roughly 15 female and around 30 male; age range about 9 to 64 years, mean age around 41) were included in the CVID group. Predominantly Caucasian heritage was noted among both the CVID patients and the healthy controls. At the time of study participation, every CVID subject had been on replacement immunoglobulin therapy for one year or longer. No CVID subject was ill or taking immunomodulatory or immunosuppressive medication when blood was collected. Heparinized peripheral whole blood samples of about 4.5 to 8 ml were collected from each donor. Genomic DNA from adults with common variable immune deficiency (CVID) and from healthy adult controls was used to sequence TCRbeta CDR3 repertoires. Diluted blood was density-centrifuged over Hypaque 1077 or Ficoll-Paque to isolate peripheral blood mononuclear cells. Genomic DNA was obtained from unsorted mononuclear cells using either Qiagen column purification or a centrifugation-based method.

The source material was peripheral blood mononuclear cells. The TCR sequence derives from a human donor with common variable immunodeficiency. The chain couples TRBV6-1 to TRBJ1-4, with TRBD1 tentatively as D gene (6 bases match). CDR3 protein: CASSEVQGPNEKLFF. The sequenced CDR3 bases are TGTGCCAGCAGTGAAGTACAGGGACCTAATGAAAAA.